This TCR beta chain comes out of a study of Ad26.COV2.S vaccination and SARS-CoV-2 variants. Study background: The donor belonged to the COV1001 Ad26.COV2.S trial arm.

Profiled with immunoSEQ multiplex PCR; TCRdb holds only in-frame clones, not every one. The data hold about 280,000 clones, with about 90% observed a single time. Treatment here: 15 to 20 received Ad26.COV2.S at low or high dose, single or two shots; roughly 5 received placebo; per-sample allocation not given. Sampling was performed 63 days after the first vaccine or placebo injection. There are a few counts of this clone. Its target is not known. Deletions cut 4 bases from V and 7 bases from J, with 10 bases between. The CDR3 is made up of 12 amino acids. Germline lookup yields CDR1 SGHVS and CDR2 FQNEAQ. Study findings and constraints: Researchers reported similar non-spike TCR breadth in vaccine and placebo recipients.

The receptor's source is a person between 18 and 65 years old who received the Ad26.COV2.S COVID-19 vaccine or a placebo. Specimen: peripheral blood, collected in a trial of Ad26.COV2.S vaccine versus placebo. The chain carries TRBV7-8 and TRBJ1-1; TRBD1 might be the D (5 bases). The CDR3 reads CASSSGQHEAFF. Written as DNA, the CDR3 is TGTGCCAGCAGCTCAGGACAACATGAAGCTTTCTTT.